These T cell receptor beta chains were read from a single sample in a study of high-grade serous ovarian cancer treatment subgroups. The table came from immunoSEQ multiplex PCR; TCRdb's copy has only in-frame clones and leaves some out. In the table there are some 3,100 clones, 60% to 85% of which are singletons. The specimen was tumor tissue. These receptors all come from a human donor with high-grade serous ovarian cancer. The CDR3 runs from the conserved cysteine through the conserved F or W. The order of the fields is J gene, V gene, clone size, D gene, CDR3 DNA, CDR3 protein. The D gene is left open where the match is weak. Only part of the rows carry a size: once, few, many, or a class if the clone is expanded.

j_gene: TRBJ1-1; v_gene: TRBV27; abundance: NA; d_gene: NA; CDR3nt: TGTGCCAGCAGAGGCCAGGGCGGGCACACTGAAGCTTTCTTT; CDR3aa: CASRGQGGHTEAFF
j_gene: TRBJ2-6; v_gene: TRBV28; abundance: NA; d_gene: TRBD1; CDR3nt: TGTGCCAGCAGCCAACGTCCTAGACAGGGGACTGGGGCCAACGTCCTGACTTTC; CDR3aa: CASSQRPRQGTGANVLTF
j_gene: TRBJ2-1; v_gene: TRBV13; abundance: NA; d_gene: NA; CDR3nt: TGTGCCAGCAGCTTATTAAGCGGTAATTACAATGAGCAGTTCTTC; CDR3aa: CASSLLSGNYNEQFF
j_gene: TRBJ2-2; v_gene: TRBV28; abundance: once; d_gene: NA; CDR3nt: TGTGCCAGCAGTTTAGGAGAAAACACCGGGGAGCTGTTTTTT; CDR3aa: CASSLGENTGELFF
j_gene: TRBJ2-3; v_gene: TRBV5-4; abundance: NA; d_gene: NA; CDR3nt: TGTGCCAGCAGCTCACAGGGATTTTCAGATACGCAGTATTTT; CDR3aa: CASSSQGFSDTQYF
j_gene: TRBJ2-1; v_gene: TRBV19; abundance: NA; d_gene: TRBD1; CDR3nt: TGTGCCAGTATGTTTAGACAGGGTACTTACAATGAGCAGTTCTTC; CDR3aa: CASMFRQGTYNEQFF
j_gene: TRBJ2-1; v_gene: TRBV2; abundance: NA; d_gene: TRBD2; CDR3nt: TGTGCCAGCAGTTTAGGACTAGCGGGACGGAATGAGCAGTTCTTC; CDR3aa: CASSLGLAGRNEQFF
j_gene: TRBJ2-1; v_gene: TRBV7-9; abundance: NA; d_gene: NA; CDR3nt: TGTGCCAGCAGCTTAAGCACAAGACCTCGGTACCTGTTCTTC; CDR3aa: CASSLSTRPRYLFF
j_gene: TRBJ2-3; v_gene: TRBV5-1; abundance: once; d_gene: NA; CDR3nt: TGCGCCAGCAGCCTCCTCACAGATACGCAGTATTTT; CDR3aa: CASSLLTDTQYF
j_gene: TRBJ2-3; v_gene: TRBV5-4; abundance: NA; d_gene: NA; CDR3nt: TGTGCCAGCAGCCCGCCCGGGAGTCAGGCAGATACGCAGTATTTT; CDR3aa: CASSPPGSQADTQYF
j_gene: TRBJ1-5; v_gene: TRBV30; abundance: few; d_gene: NA; CDR3nt: TGTGCCTGGAGCCGGAATAGCAATCAGCCCCAGCATTTT; CDR3aa: CAWSRNSNQPQHF
j_gene: TRBJ2-3; v_gene: TRBV19; abundance: NA; d_gene: TRBD2; CDR3nt: TGTGCCAGTAGAAACCGCGGACTAGCGGGAGGAATAGGGGACACAGATACGCAGTATTTT; CDR3aa: CASRNRGLAGGIGDTDTQYF
j_gene: TRBJ2-2; v_gene: TRBV28; abundance: once; d_gene: TRBD2; CDR3nt: TGTGCCAGCAGCTCACAAAATCCGGGACTAGCGGGATTCAGCAACACCGGGGAGCTGTTTTTT; CDR3aa: CASSSQNPGLAGFSNTGELFF
j_gene: TRBJ1-5; v_gene: TRBV27; abundance: NA; d_gene: NA; CDR3nt: TGTGCCAGCAGTTTATCGAGCCCTGGCAATCAGCCCCAGCATTTT; CDR3aa: CASSLSSPGNQPQHF
j_gene: TRBJ2-7; v_gene: TRBV9; abundance: NA; d_gene: TRBD1; CDR3nt: TGTGCCAGCAGCGTGGGGGGACAGGGATCCTACGAGCAGTACTTC; CDR3aa: CASSVGGQGSYEQYF
j_gene: TRBJ2-7; v_gene: TRBV2; abundance: NA; d_gene: TRBD2; CDR3nt: TGTGCCAGCGCAAGGACTAGCGGAGTCTACGAGCAGTACTTC; CDR3aa: CASARTSGVYEQYF
j_gene: TRBJ2-5; v_gene: TRBV19; abundance: few; d_gene: TRBD2; CDR3nt: TGTGCCAGTAGTATTACTGGGACTAGCGCTGAGACCCAGTACTTC; CDR3aa: CASSITGTSAETQYF
j_gene: TRBJ1-2; v_gene: TRBV7-9; abundance: few; d_gene: TRBD1; CDR3nt: TGTGCCAGCAGTCCAACTGACAGGGGGAAAGGCTACACCTTC; CDR3aa: CASSPTDRGKGYTF
j_gene: TRBJ1-3; v_gene: TRBV18; abundance: NA; d_gene: NA; CDR3nt: TGTGCCAGCTCACCACCTCATGGCGGGTCAGGAAACACCATATATTTT; CDR3aa: CASSPPHGGSGNTIYF
j_gene: TRBJ2-3; v_gene: TRBV7-9; abundance: NA; d_gene: TRBD2; CDR3nt: TGTGCCAGCAGCCCCGGATTAGCGGGGGCCCGCACAGATACGCAGTATTTT; CDR3aa: CASSPGLAGARTDTQYF
j_gene: TRBJ2-5; v_gene: TRBV6-5; abundance: NA; d_gene: TRBD1; CDR3nt: TGTGCCAGCAGTTCCCGGGACAGGGGCCAAGAGACCCAGTACTTC; CDR3aa: CASSSRDRGQETQYF
j_gene: TRBJ1-1; v_gene: TRBV6-6; abundance: NA; d_gene: NA; CDR3nt: TGTGCCAGCAGGCCCGGAGGGGGCACTGAAGCTTTCTTT; CDR3aa: CASRPGGGTEAFF
j_gene: TRBJ2-5; v_gene: TRBV7-2; abundance: once; d_gene: NA; CDR3nt: TGTGCCAGCGCCCAAACCTTAGAGACCCAGTACTTC; CDR3aa: CASAQTLETQYF
j_gene: TRBJ2-5; v_gene: TRBV7-2; abundance: NA; d_gene: TRBD2; CDR3nt: TGTGCCAGCGCTGGGGGGGGGATTCGAGAGACCCAGTACTTC; CDR3aa: CASAGGGIRETQYF
j_gene: TRBJ2-1; v_gene: TRBV29-1; abundance: NA; d_gene: NA; CDR3nt: TGCAGCCTAAGGCGTGGCTCCGACAATGAGCAGTTCTTC; CDR3aa: CSLRRGSDNEQFF
j_gene: TRBJ2-7; v_gene: TRBV7-9; abundance: NA; d_gene: NA; CDR3nt: TGTGCCAGCAGCTTATCCCATTACAGGGCTGGCGAGCAGTACTTC; CDR3aa: CASSLSHYRAGEQYF
j_gene: TRBJ2-7; v_gene: TRBV27; abundance: NA; d_gene: NA; CDR3nt: TGTGCCAGCAGTTTACGACGGGACGCCTACGAGCAGTACTTC; CDR3aa: CASSLRRDAYEQYF
j_gene: TRBJ2-5; v_gene: TRBV5-4; abundance: once; d_gene: NA; CDR3nt: TGTGCCAGCAGCTTCGGGACTCACAAAGAGACCCAGTACTTC; CDR3aa: CASSFGTHKETQYF
j_gene: TRBJ1-6; v_gene: TRBV6-5; abundance: NA; d_gene: NA; CDR3nt: TGTGCCAGCAGTTACTCGACCAAGGATAATTCACCCCTCCACTTT; CDR3aa: CASSYSTKDNSPLHF
j_gene: TRBJ2-7; v_gene: TRBV5-1; abundance: NA; d_gene: NA; CDR3nt: TGCGCCAGCAGCTTGGAAGAAAGTCCCTACGAGCAGTACTTC; CDR3aa: CASSLEESPYEQYF
j_gene: TRBJ1-2; v_gene: TRBV28; abundance: NA; d_gene: NA; CDR3nt: TGTGCCAGCAGTTTAGTGGGTGCGAACTATGGCTACACCTTC; CDR3aa: CASSLVGANYGYTF
j_gene: TRBJ1-5; v_gene: TRBV18; abundance: NA; d_gene: NA; CDR3nt: TGTGCCAGCTCACTGCAGGATAGCAATCAGCCCCAGCATTTT; CDR3aa: CASSLQDSNQPQHF
j_gene: TRBJ1-1; v_gene: TRBV7-9; abundance: NA; d_gene: NA; CDR3nt: TGTGCCAGCAGCCCATTCAACACTGAAGCTTTCTTT; CDR3aa: CASSPFNTEAFF
j_gene: TRBJ2-7; v_gene: TRBV7-2; abundance: once; d_gene: TRBD2; CDR3nt: TGTGCCAGCAGGAGCGGGAGGGCCGGGTACGAGCAGTACTTC; CDR3aa: CASRSGRAGYEQYF
j_gene: TRBJ1-1; v_gene: TRBV11-2; abundance: NA; d_gene: NA; CDR3nt: TGTGCCAGCAGCTTAGAGTCAGGGCTGTCGGAAGTTGAAGCTTTCTTT; CDR3aa: CASSLESGLSEVEAFF